This T cell receptor beta chain was captured in a study of CD8+ T cells in alopecia areata. Points from the study as a whole: Compared with mice, patients displayed less clear TCR sharing, possibly for HLA-related reasons. When scalp samples are sequenced, resident alphabeta T cells of normal skin are also captured.

Following RNA extraction, reverse transcription yielded cDNA that acted as the sequencing template. Assay used: immunoSEQ multiplex PCR; TCRdb lists only in-frame clones, some missing. The data show 110,000 or so clones, with 30% to 40% seen just once and approximately 2.8% held by the top ten. The CDR3 totals 14 residues. Germline values: CDR1 LGHNA, CDR2 YNFKEQ. The J segment lost 1 base and the V segment lost 4 bases, leaving 4 bases of the junction unmatched. Both peripheral blood and punch biopsies of lesional scalp skin were obtained from patients who had alopecia areata. Concerning this clone itself: Its antigen is not identified.

This sequence originates from a human donor with alopecia areata. Specimen: CD4+ T cells sorted from blood. The rearrangement links TRBV4-2 to TRBJ2-7, with 7 bases identical to TRBD1. CDR3: CASSRPGQSYEQYF. Written as DNA, the CDR3 is TGTGCCAGCAGCCGCCCGGGACAGTCCTACGAGCAGTACTTC.